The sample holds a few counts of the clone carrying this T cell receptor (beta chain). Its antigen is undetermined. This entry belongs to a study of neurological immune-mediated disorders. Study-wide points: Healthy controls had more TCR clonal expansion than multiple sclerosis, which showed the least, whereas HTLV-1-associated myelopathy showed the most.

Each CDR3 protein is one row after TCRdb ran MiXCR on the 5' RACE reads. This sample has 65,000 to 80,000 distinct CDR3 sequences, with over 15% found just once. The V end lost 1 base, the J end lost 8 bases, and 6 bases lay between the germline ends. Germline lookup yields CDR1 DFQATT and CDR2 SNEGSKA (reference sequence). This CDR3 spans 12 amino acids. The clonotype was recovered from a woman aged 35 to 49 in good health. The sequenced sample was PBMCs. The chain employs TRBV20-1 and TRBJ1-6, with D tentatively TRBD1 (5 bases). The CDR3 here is CSARGGDSPLHF. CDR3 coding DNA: TGCAGTGCTAGAGGGGGGGATTCACCCCTCCACTTT.